These T cell receptor beta chains were read from a single sample in a study of blood T cell repertoires in COVID-19. The repertoire was sequenced with immunoSEQ multiplex PCR; TCRdb's copy has only in-frame clones and lacks some. The sample holds some 190,000 clones, approximately 80% seen once. The sequenced sample was peripheral blood. All receptors come from a woman aged 80 or older with COVID-19, enrolled during active disease. CDR3s include the opening cysteine and the closing phenylalanine or tryptophan. The D gene is left open where the match is weak. The size field is filled for only some rows; it gives once, few, many or a size class.

j_gene | len | abundance | d_gene | v_gene | CDR3aa | CDR3nt
TRBJ1-1 | 18 | few | - | TRBV29-1 | CSVSLGWVSGTSNTEAFF | TGCAGCGTTTCTTTGGGGTGGGTTTCCGGGACATCTAACACTGAAGCTTTCTTT
TRBJ1-5 | 15 | - | - | TRBV28 | CASSFHDNGNQPQHF | TGTGCCAGCAGTTTCCATGACAACGGCAATCAGCCCCAGCATTTT
TRBJ1-2 | 13 | many | TRBD1 | TRBV27 | CASSMTGQHGYTF | TGTGCCAGCAGTATGACAGGGCAGCATGGCTACACCTTC
TRBJ1-3 | 13 | - | - | TRBV6-1 | CASSEFRGNTIYF | TGTGCCAGCAGTGAATTCAGGGGAAACACCATATATTTT
TRBJ2-1 | 14 | - | TRBD2 | TRBV28 | CASSFVASGNEQFF | TGTGCCAGCAGTTTCGTGGCTAGCGGAAATGAGCAGTTCTTC
TRBJ1-2 | 15 | - | - | TRBV4-1 | CASSPAAGTGGGYTF | TGCGCCAGCAGCCCAGCCGCCGGGACGGGAGGTGGCTACACCTTC
TRBJ1-4 | 15 | - | - | TRBV7-8 | CASSASPPGEQVVFF | TGTGCCAGCAGCGCCTCCCCGCCGGGCGAACAGGTGGTGTTTTTT
TRBJ2-1 | 16 | - | TRBD2 | TRBV19 | CASKAQAGGSANEQFF | TGTGCCAGTAAGGCGCAAGCGGGGGGAAGCGCCAATGAGCAGTTCTTC
TRBJ1-3 | 14 | - | - | TRBV3-1/TRBV3-2 | CASSQGGSGNTIYF | TGTGCCAGCAGCCAAGGCGGGTCTGGAAACACCATATATTTT
TRBJ2-1 | 15 | - | - | TRBV15 | CATSREPGKYNEQFF | TGTGCCACCAGCAGAGAACCGGGAAAATACAATGAGCAGTTCTTC
TRBJ2-4 | 15 | - | - | TRBV4-2 | CASSPLASHGNIQYF | TGTGCCAGCAGCCCACTAGCATCCCATGGAAACATTCAGTACTTC
TRBJ2-2 | 16 | - | TRBD2 | TRBV9 | CASSATSGRVTGELFF | TGTGCCAGCAGCGCCACTAGCGGGAGGGTTACCGGGGAGCTGTTTTTT
TRBJ2-2 | 15 | - | - | TRBV7-8 | CASSRLRTATGELFF | TGTGCCAGCAGTCGATTGAGGACAGCGACCGGGGAGCTGTTTTTT
TRBJ1-1 | 13 | - | TRBD1 | TRBV14 | CASSQITGGEAFF | TGTGCCAGCAGCCAAATCACAGGGGGCGAAGCTTTCTTT
TRBJ1-1 | 18 | - | TRBD1 | TRBV28 | CASSRTGTGWVADTEAFF | TGTGCCAGCAGCAGAACCGGGACAGGGTGGGTTGCGGACACTGAAGCTTTCTTT
TRBJ1-4 | 14 | - | - | TRBV7-9 | CASSLQQGTEKLFF | TGTGCCAGCAGCTTACAACAGGGCACCGAAAAACTGTTTTTT
TRBJ2-1 | 13 | - | TRBD1 | TRBV5-1 | CASSRQGNNEQFF | TGCGCCAGCAGCCGACAGGGGAACAATGAGCAGTTCTTC
TRBJ1-1 | 13 | - | - | TRBV25-1 | CASRRDTDTEAFF | TGTGCCAGCAGAAGAGATACGGACACTGAAGCTTTCTTT
TRBJ2-7 | 13 | - | - | TRBV7-3 | CASRTDNSYEQYF | TGTGCCAGCAGGACGGACAACTCCTACGAGCAGTACTTC
TRBJ2-3 | 15 | few | TRBD2 | TRBV5-5 | CASSEGLFVADTQYF | TGTGCCAGCAGCGAGGGACTATTTGTTGCAGATACGCAGTATTTT
TRBJ2-7 | 12 | - | - | TRBV5-1 | CASWENDYEQYF | TGCGCCAGCTGGGAGAATGACTACGAGCAGTACTTC
TRBJ2-1 | 15 | - | TRBD2 | TRBV2 | CASSPTGTSGGNEFF | TGTGCCAGCAGTCCTACCGGGACTAGCGGGGGTAATGAGTTCTTC
TRBJ1-1 | 15 | once | - | TRBV6-5 | CASSYSNRAATEAFF | TGTGCCAGCAGTTACTCCAACAGGGCGGCCACTGAAGCTTTCTTT
TRBJ2-2 | 22 | - | - | TRBV6-4 | CASSDSQLDWKSPRTGTGELFF | TGTGCCAGCAGTGACTCACAACTGGACTGGAAATCCCCCAGAACGGGCACCGGGGAGCTGTTTTTT
TRBJ2-3 | 14 | few | - | TRBV5-4 | CASSLGACTDTQYF | TGTGCCAGCAGCTTGGGCGCCTGCACAGATACGCAGTATTTT
TRBJ2-7 | 14 | - | - | TRBV28 | CASTAGGGSYEQYF | TGTGCCAGCACGGCAGGGGGAGGCTCCTACGAGCAGTACTTC
TRBJ2-7 | 14 | - | - | TRBV6-6 | CASSPGEQGYEQYF | TGTGCCAGCAGCCCCGGCGAGCAGGGTTACGAGCAGTACTTC
TRBJ2-5 | 14 | - | TRBD1 | TRBV7-8 | CASGPDRVTETQYF | TGTGCCAGCGGCCCCGACAGGGTGACGGAGACCCAGTACTTC
TRBJ2-1 | 13 | - | - | TRBV11-2 | CASTAPRYNEQFF | TGTGCCAGCACCGCTCCTAGATACAATGAGCAGTTCTTC
TRBJ1-1 | 14 | - | - | TRBV5-4 | CASSPDPGFTEAFF | TGTGCCAGCAGCCCGGATCCAGGGTTCACTGAAGCTTTCTTT
TRBJ1-1 | 13 | - | - | TRBV5-4 | CASSSPGTRRAFF | TGTGCCAGCAGCTCACCAGGTACCAGGAGGGCTTTCTTT